This TCR beta chain was identified during a study of blood T cell repertoires in COVID-19. In the study overall: Acute-phase and convalescent COVID-19 samples originated in the United States, Italy and Spain. PBMCs, B-cell-depleted T cells, or T cells were the source of the cDNA or gDNA that made up the material.

The table came from immunoSEQ multiplex PCR; TCRdb's copy has only in-frame clones and leaves some out. Here the sample spans under 350,000 clones, 80% to 90% being singletons. Between the trimmed V and J ends, which lost 1 base and 7 bases, there was a span of 13 bases. Germline assignment: CDR1 SGHDN and CDR2 FVKESK. The length of the CDR3 is 14 residues. The sample taken for sequencing was peripheral blood. The clonotype originates from a woman in her seventies with acute or convalescent COVID-19. The chain is built from TRBV14 and TRBJ1-1; no clear D gene. The CDR3 spells CASSQVFPVLEAFF. CDR3 nucleotides: TGTGCCAGCAGCCAAGTTTTCCCGGTACTTGAAGCTTTCTTT.